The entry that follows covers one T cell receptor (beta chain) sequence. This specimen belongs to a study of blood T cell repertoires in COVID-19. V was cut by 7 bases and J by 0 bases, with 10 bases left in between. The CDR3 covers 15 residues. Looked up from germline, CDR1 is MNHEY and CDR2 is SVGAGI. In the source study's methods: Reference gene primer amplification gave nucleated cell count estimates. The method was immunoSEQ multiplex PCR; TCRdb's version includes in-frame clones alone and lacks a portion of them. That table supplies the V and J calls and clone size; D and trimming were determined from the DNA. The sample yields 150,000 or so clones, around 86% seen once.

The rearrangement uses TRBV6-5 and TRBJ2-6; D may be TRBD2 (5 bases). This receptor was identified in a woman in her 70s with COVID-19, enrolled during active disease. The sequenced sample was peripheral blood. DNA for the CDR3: TGTGCCAGCAAACCTGCGGGCTCTGGGGCCAACGTCCTGACTTTC. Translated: CASKPAGSGANVLTF.